This T cell receptor (beta chain) was recorded in a study of T cell responses to AZD1222 COVID-19 vaccine. This clone was seen more than once but under ten times. Its specificity is not known. This table comes from immunoSEQ multiplex PCR, and its TCRdb copy is limited to in-frame clones, with some not included. Of tens of thousands of clones in the sample, about 86% were seen once. V lost 4 bases, J lost 0 bases, and 11 bases lay in between. Germline loops: CDR1 SGDLS, CDR2 YYNGEE. CDR3 size: 15 residues. The study's findings and limits: All repertoire sampling was performed exclusively after the peak T cell response. Nearly half of the spike-specific TCRs reportedly recognize variant regions that carry no mutations. Recipients of AZD1222 seropositive at baseline numbered only 6 or 7. Mapped onto spike, vaccine-associated CD4 TCRs spanned it and were dominant at 160-218 and 743-854.

This clonotype was obtained from an adult who received the AZD1222 COVID-19 vaccine. This chain links TRBV9 with TRBJ1-3; D gene uncertain. The source was peripheral blood, collected 28 days after the second AZD1222 dose. This CDR3 reads CASSPGPSSGNTIYF. The CDR3 bases are TGTGCCAGCAGCCCCGGGCCGAGCTCTGGAAACACCATATATTTT.